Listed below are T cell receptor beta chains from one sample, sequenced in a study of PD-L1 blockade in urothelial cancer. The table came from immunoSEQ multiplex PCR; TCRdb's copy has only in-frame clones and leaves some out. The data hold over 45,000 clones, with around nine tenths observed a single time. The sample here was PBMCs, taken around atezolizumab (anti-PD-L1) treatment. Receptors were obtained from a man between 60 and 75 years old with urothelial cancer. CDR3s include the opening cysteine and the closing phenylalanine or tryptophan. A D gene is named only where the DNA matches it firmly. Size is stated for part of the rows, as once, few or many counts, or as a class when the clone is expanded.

cdr3_aa: CASSLAGTGGTEAFF; cdr3_nt: TGCGCCAGCAGCTTGGCTGGGACAGGCGGCACTGAAGCTTTCTTT; v_call: TRBV5-1; d_call: TRBD1; clone_size: -; j_call: TRBJ1-1
cdr3_aa: CASSLGRGQETQYF; cdr3_nt: TGTGCCAGCAGCTTAGGCAGAGGGCAAGAGACCCAGTACTTC; v_call: TRBV11-2; d_call: -; clone_size: -; j_call: TRBJ2-5
cdr3_aa: CASSISGQPEEKLFF; cdr3_nt: TGTGCCAGTAGTATATCGGGACAGCCGGAGGAAAAACTGTTTTTT; v_call: TRBV19; d_call: TRBD1; clone_size: -; j_call: TRBJ1-4
cdr3_aa: CASSQERQVPALQLYEQYF; cdr3_nt: TGTGCCAGCAGCCAAGAACGACAAGTCCCCGCCCTACAGCTTTACGAGCAGTACTTC; v_call: TRBV4-2; d_call: -; clone_size: -; j_call: TRBJ2-7
cdr3_aa: CASSRGHPTGTSGAGEQFF; cdr3_nt: TGTGCCAGCAGCCGAGGGCATCCGACCGGGACTAGCGGGGCGGGTGAGCAGTTCTTC; v_call: TRBV4-2; d_call: TRBD2; clone_size: -; j_call: TRBJ2-1
cdr3_aa: CASSLTRETQYF; cdr3_nt: TGCGCCAGCAGCTTGACTAGGGAGACCCAGTACTTC; v_call: TRBV5-1; d_call: -; clone_size: -; j_call: TRBJ2-5
cdr3_aa: CASSLLQGLGEQYF; cdr3_nt: TGCGCCAGCAGCTTGCTACAGGGTTTGGGCGAGCAGTACTTC; v_call: TRBV5-1; d_call: -; clone_size: -; j_call: TRBJ2-7
cdr3_aa: CASSRFDKNTEAFF; cdr3_nt: TGTGCCAGCAGTCGGTTTGACAAGAACACTGAAGCTTTCTTT; v_call: TRBV6-1; d_call: -; clone_size: -; j_call: TRBJ1-1
cdr3_aa: CASNRGEDQPQHF; cdr3_nt: TGTGCCAGCAACAGGGGTGAGGATCAGCCCCAGCATTTT; v_call: TRBV19; d_call: TRBD1; clone_size: -; j_call: TRBJ1-5
cdr3_aa: CATQRGGGYPSSPLHF; cdr3_nt: TGTGCCACCCAAAGGGGCGGGGGATACCCGAGTTCACCCCTCCACTTT; v_call: TRBV28; d_call: -; clone_size: -; j_call: TRBJ1-6
cdr3_aa: CASSTEEGSGSYNSPLHF; cdr3_nt: TGTGCCAGTAGTACCGAAGAGGGATCGGGCTCCTATAATTCACCCCTCCACTTT; v_call: TRBV19; d_call: -; clone_size: few; j_call: TRBJ1-6
cdr3_aa: CSVGLSEQFF; cdr3_nt: TGCAGCGTTGGTCTAAGTGAGCAGTTCTTC; v_call: TRBV29-1; d_call: -; clone_size: -; j_call: TRBJ2-1
cdr3_aa: CASSLPGTDNEKLFF; cdr3_nt: TGTGCCAGCAGCTTGCCGGGGACAGACAATGAAAAACTGTTTTTT; v_call: TRBV5-6; d_call: TRBD1; clone_size: -; j_call: TRBJ1-4
cdr3_aa: CASNRDSPIYGYTF; cdr3_nt: TGTGCCAGTAACCGGGACAGCCCTATCTATGGCTACACCTTC; v_call: TRBV7-9; d_call: TRBD1; clone_size: -; j_call: TRBJ1-2
cdr3_aa: CASSFDRDYYGYTF; cdr3_nt: TGTGCCAGCAGCTTCGACAGGGATTATTATGGCTACACCTTC; v_call: TRBV5-8; d_call: TRBD1; clone_size: -; j_call: TRBJ1-2